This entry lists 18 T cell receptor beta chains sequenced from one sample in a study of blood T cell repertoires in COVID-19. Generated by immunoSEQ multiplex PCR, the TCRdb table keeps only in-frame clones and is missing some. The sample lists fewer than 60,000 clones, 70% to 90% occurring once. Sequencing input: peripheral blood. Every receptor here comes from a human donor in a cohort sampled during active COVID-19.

DNA of the CDR3: TGTGCCAGCAGCGTATCGGCTAGCGGGGGGGCCAGGTTAGATACGCAGTATTTT. It is translated as CASSVSASGGARLDTQYF. This chain joins TRBV9 and TRBJ2-3; 12 bases map to TRBD2. After removal of 1 base from V and 5 bases from J, the junction contained 11 bases not matched to a gene. The CDR3 consists of 18 residues. Germline V gives CDR1 SGDLS, CDR2 YYNGEE.

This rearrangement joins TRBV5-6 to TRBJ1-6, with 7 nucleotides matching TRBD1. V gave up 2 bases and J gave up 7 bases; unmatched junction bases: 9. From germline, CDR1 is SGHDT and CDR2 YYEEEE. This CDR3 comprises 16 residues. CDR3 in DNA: TGTGCCAGCAGCTTTCGGTCCACAGGGGCCAATTCACCCCTCCACTTT. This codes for CASSFRSTGANSPLHF.

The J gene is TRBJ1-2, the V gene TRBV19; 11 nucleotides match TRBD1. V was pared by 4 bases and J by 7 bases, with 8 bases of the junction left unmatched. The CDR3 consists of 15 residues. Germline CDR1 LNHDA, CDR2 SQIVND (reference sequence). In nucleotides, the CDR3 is TGTGCCAGTAGTACCGGACAGGGGGCCTATAGTGGCTACACCTTC. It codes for CASSTGQGAYSGYTF.

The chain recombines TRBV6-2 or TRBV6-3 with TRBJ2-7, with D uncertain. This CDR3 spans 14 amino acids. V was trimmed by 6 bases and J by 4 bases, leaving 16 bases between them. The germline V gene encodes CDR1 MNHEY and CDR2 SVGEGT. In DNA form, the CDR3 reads TGTGCCAGCAGATACCTCGGGTTGGTTTACGAGCAGTACTTC. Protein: CASRYLGLVYEQYF.

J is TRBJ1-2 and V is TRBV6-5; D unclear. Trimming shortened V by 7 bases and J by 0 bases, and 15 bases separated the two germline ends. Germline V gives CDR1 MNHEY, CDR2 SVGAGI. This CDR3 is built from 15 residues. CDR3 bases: TGTGCCAGCACCCTCTTACATTCAGCTAACTATGGCTACACCTTC. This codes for CASTLLHSANYGYTF.

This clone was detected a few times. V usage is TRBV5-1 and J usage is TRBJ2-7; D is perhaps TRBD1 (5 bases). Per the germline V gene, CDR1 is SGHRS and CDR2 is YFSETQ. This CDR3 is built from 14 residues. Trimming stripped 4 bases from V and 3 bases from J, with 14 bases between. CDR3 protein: CASSAVPDSYEQYF. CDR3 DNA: TGCGCCAGCAGCGCCGTCCCCGACAGCTACGAGCAGTACTTC.

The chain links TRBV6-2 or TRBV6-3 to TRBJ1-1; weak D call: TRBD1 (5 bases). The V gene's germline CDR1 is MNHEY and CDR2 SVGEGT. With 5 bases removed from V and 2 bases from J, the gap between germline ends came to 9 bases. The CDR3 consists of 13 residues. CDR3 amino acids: CASSRTYNTEAFF. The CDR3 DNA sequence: TGTGCCAGCAGTCGGACATACAACACTGAAGCTTTCTTT.

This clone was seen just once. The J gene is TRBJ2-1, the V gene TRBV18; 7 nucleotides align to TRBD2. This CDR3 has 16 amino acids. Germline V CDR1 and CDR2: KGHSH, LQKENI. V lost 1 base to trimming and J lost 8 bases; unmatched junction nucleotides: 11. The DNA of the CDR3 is TGTGCCAGCTCACCACGCCTAGCGGAAACTAGGGATGAGCAGTTCTTC. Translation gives CASSPRLAETRDEQFF.

This chain's CDR3 is CASSQRDSYEQYF. The DNA of the CDR3 is TGTGCCAGCAGTCAACGGGACAGCTACGAGCAGTACTTC. V and J are TRBV25-1 and TRBJ2-7, with TRBD1 matching over 7 bases. Losses at the gene ends were 5 bases for V and 3 bases for J; bases not matched to a gene: 4. Per the germline V gene, CDR1 is MGHDK and CDR2 is SYGVNS. The CDR3 has 13 amino acids.

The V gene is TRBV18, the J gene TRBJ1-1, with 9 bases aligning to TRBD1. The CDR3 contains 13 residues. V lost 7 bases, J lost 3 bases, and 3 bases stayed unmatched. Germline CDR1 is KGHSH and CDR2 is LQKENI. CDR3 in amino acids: CASYRGQDTEAFF. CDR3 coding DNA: TGTGCCAGCTACAGGGGGCAGGACACTGAAGCTTTCTTT.

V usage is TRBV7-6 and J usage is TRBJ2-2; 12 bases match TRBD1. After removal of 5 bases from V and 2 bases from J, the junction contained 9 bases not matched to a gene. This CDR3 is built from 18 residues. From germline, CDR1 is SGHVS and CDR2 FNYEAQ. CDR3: CASSPRAGTGGNTGELFF. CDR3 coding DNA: TGTGCCAGCAGCCCACGAGCCGGGACAGGGGGCAACACCGGGGAGCTGTTTTTT.

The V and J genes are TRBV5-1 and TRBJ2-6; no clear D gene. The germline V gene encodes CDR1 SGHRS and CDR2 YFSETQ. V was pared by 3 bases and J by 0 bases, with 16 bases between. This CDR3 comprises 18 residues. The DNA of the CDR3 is TGCGCCAGCAGCTACCCTACAGAACGATACTCTGGGGCCAACGTCCTGACTTTC. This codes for CASSYPTERYSGANVLTF.

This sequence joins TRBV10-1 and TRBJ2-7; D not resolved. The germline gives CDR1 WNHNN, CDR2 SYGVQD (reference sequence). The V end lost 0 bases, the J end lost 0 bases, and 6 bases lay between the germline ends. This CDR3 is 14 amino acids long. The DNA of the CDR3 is TGCGCCAGCAGTGAGTCTGTGAGCTCCTACGAGCAGTACTTC. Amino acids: CASSESVSSYEQYF.

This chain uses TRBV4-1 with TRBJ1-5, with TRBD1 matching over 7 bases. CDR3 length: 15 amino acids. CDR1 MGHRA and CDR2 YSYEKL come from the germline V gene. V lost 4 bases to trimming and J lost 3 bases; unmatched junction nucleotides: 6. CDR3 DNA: TGCGCCAGCAGCCGCCAGGGACAGAACAATCAGCCCCAGCATTTT. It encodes CASSRQGQNNQPQHF.

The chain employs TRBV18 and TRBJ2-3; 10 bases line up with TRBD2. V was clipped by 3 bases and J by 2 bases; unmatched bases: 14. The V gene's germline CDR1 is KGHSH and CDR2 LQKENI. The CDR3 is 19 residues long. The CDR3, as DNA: TGTGCCAGCTCACCGCAGTCGTTTCCTAGCGGGGGAATCACAGATACGCAGTATTTT. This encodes CASSPQSFPSGGITDTQYF.

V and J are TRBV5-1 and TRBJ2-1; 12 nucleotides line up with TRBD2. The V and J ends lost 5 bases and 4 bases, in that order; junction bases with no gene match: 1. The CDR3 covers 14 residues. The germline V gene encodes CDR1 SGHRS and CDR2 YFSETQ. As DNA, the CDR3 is TGCGCCAGCAGGACTAGCGGGGGTTACAATGAGCAGTTCTTC. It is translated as CASRTSGGYNEQFF.

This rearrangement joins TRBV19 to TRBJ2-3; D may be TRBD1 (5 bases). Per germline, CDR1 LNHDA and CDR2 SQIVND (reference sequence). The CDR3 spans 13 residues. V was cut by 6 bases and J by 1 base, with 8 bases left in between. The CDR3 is CASRSQGTDTQYF. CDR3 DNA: TGTGCCAGTAGATCACAGGGCACAGATACGCAGTATTTT.

The CDR3 nucleotides are TGTGCCAGCAGCTTAGGCGGGAGAAGAGGTGGCTACACCTTC. Translated: CASSLGGRRGGYTF. The chain combines TRBV7-3 with TRBJ1-2, with D unclear. The germline gives CDR1 SGHTA, CDR2 FQGTGA. There are 14 residues in the CDR3. Between the trimmed V and J ends, which lost 2 bases and 7 bases, there was a span of 14 bases.